One sample yielded the 22 T cell receptor beta chains listed below, sequenced in a study of cytomegalovirus exposure and HLA in healthy donors. PCR primers comprised 60 Vbeta and 13 Jbeta primers. Method: immunoSEQ multiplex PCR; TCRdb's copy keeps in-frame clones and lacks some. Among about 250,000 clones listed, roughly 70% were seen once. The sequencing sample was made of PBMCs. The receptor source for this set is a female donor in good health and CMV-seronegative.

The chain has TRBV2 and TRBJ2-7; 9 nucleotides match TRBD1. The CDR3 covers 13 residues. Germline-derived CDR1 and CDR2 are SNHLY and FYNNEI. The ends lost 8 bases at V and 6 bases at J; junction bases unmatched: 8. CDR3 amino acids: CASLRDRVTEQYF. The CDR3 nucleotides are TGTGCCAGCCTTAGGGACAGGGTAACCGAGCAGTACTTC.

This clone was observed a handful of times. One end of the junction is discordant with germline, which a read error may explain. The chain has TRBV7-6 and TRBJ2-7; 12 nucleotides match TRBD2. The CDR3 covers 15 residues. Per germline, CDR1 SGHVS and CDR2 FNYEAQ. In DNA form, the CDR3 reads TGTGCCAGCAGCCTAGCGGGAGGGCCCCGTTACGAGCAGTACTTC. Protein: CASSLAGGPRYEQYF.

The V and J genes are TRBV2 and TRBJ2-7; the match to TRBD2 covers 8 bases. In germline, CDR1 is SNHLY, CDR2 FYNNEI. The CDR3 totals 12 residues. Germline trimming cut 4 bases from V and 6 bases from J; bases unmatched to any gene: 2. CDR3 region: CASSGTSGEQYF. The CDR3 region has the DNA TGTGCCAGCAGTGGTACTAGCGGCGAGCAGTACTTC. Drawing the rest from reference TRBV2 and TRBJ2-7, the complete variable domain is EPEVTQTPSHQVTQMGQEVILRCVPISNHLYFYWYRQILGQKVEFLVSFYNNEISEKSEIFDDQFSVERPDGSNFTLKIRSTKLEDSAMYFCASSGTSGEQYFGPGTRLTVT.

The V and J genes are TRBV5-1 and TRBJ1-4; the match to TRBD1 covers 8 bases. The trim removed 2 bases at V and 8 bases at J, leaving 5 bases unmatched. Germline V gene lookup returns CDR1 SGHRS and CDR2 YFSETQ. The CDR3 consists of 14 residues. This CDR3 is CASSLQGGGEKLFF. CDR3 sequence (DNA): TGCGCCAGCAGCTTACAGGGGGGAGGCGAAAAACTGTTTTTT.

The CDR3 protein is CASSQYGSTYEQYF. The CDR3 DNA reads TGTGCCAGCAGCCAATATGGGAGCACCTACGAGCAGTACTTC. The chain employs TRBV14 and TRBJ2-7, with TRBD2 as a possible D gene (5 bases). The CDR3 runs 14 residues. The germline V gene encodes CDR1 SGHDN and CDR2 FVKESK. V gave up 2 bases and J gave up 2 bases, with 10 bases separating them.

The chain employs TRBV6-1 and TRBJ1-4; the match to TRBD1 covers 7 bases. CDR3 size: 15 residues. J lost 1 base, V lost 6 bases, and 5 bases had no gene match. The germline V gene has CDR1 MNHNS and CDR2 SASEGT. CDR3 protein: CASSSYRGTNEKLFF. The CDR3 DNA reads as TGTGCCAGCAGCTCCTACAGGGGAACTAATGAAAAACTGTTTTTT.

This clone was counted a few times. V gene TRBV7-9 combines with J gene TRBJ1-2; maybe TRBD1 (6 bases). V dropped 5 bases and J dropped 6 bases, with 22 bases sitting between them. Looked up from germline, CDR1 is SEHNR and CDR2 is FQNEAQ (reference sequence). This CDR3 comprises 16 residues. The CDR3 spells CASSLTGGARDHGYTF. CDR3 in DNA: TGTGCCAGCAGCCTAACCGGGGGGGCGCGAGATCATGGCTACACCTTC.

The V call is TRBV1, the J call TRBJ2-5; whether TRBD2, the table's D call, matches the DNA was not checked. TRBV1 is a pseudogene segment. This CDR3 has 20 amino acids. The chain's CDR3 is CTSSQDCGSRQYRLQETQYF. The CDR3 bases are TGCACCAGCAGCCAAGATTGCGGGAGCCGCCAATATCGTCTCCAAGAGACCCAGTACTTC.

V and J are TRBV5-6 and TRBJ1-2; D call uncertain. V shed 2 bases and J shed 2 bases, with 16 bases lying between them. Germline lookup yields CDR1 SGHDT and CDR2 YYEEEE. The CDR3 extends over 16 amino acids. In nucleotides, the CDR3 is TGTGCCAGCAGCTTTGGTGCAGGAACCCTAAACTATGGCTACACCTTC. Amino acids: CASSFGAGTLNYGYTF.

CDR3 nucleotide sequence: TGCGCCAGCAGCCAGCTGGGACAGGTCGTTGGAAACACCATATATTTT. Translation: CASSQLGQVVGNTIYF. The V and J genes are TRBV4-1 and TRBJ1-3, with TRBD1 identical over 8 bases. The V and J ends lost 3 bases and 3 bases, in that order; junction bases with no gene match: 7. This CDR3 is 16 amino acids long. Germline CDR1 MGHRA, CDR2 YSYEKL.

V gene TRBV10-3 combines with J gene TRBJ1-2; D is undetermined. This CDR3 is built from 13 residues. Deletions cut 0 bases from V and 7 bases from J, with 9 bases between. The V gene's germline CDR1 is ENHRY and CDR2 SYGVKD. The CDR3 DNA is TGTGCCATCAGTGAGTCGGAGGGTGGTGGCTACACCTTC. Translating it yields CAISESEGGGYTF.

This clone was detected only once. J is TRBJ1-1 and V is TRBV9; D uncertain. The CDR3 covers 13 residues. V lost 3 bases to trimming and J lost 2 bases, with 8 bases between them. Germline V gene lookup returns CDR1 SGDLS and CDR2 YYNGEE. CDR3 in DNA: TGTGCCAGCAGCGACGGAGCCAACACTGAAGCTTTCTTT. Residues: CASSDGANTEAFF.

This clone appeared a single time. This chain joins TRBV7-9 and TRBJ2-1; tentative D call: TRBD1 (5 bases). This CDR3 spans 12 amino acids. Germline V gene data show CDR1 as SEHNR and CDR2 as FQNEAQ (reference sequence). Trimming took off 2 bases at V and 7 bases at J, with 6 bases between the two ends. DNA of the CDR3: TGTGCCAGCAGCTTAAAGGGGAATGAGCAGTTCTTC. This translates into CASSLKGNEQFF.

This chain connects TRBV12-2 to TRBJ1-5; the table calls TRBD1, which could not be checked here. TRBV12-2 is a pseudogene locus. The CDR3 has 17 amino acids. CDR3 sequence reads: CASRLVPVQGSNQPQHF. The CDR3, as DNA: TGTGCAAGTCGCTTAGTGCCGGTGCAGGGCAGCAATCAGCCCCAGCATTTT.

To note about this clone: Other DNA variants within this sample encode the same CDR3. The chain employs TRBV5-1 and TRBJ2-7; 8 nucleotides agree with TRBD1. CDR1 SGHRS and CDR2 YFSETQ come from the germline V gene. The CDR3 totals 13 residues. With V trimmed by 0 bases and J by 4 bases, 0 bases remained unmatched. CDR3 coding DNA: TGCGCCAGCAGCTTGGGGACAGGGTACGAGCAGTACTTC. Translation gives CASSLGTGYEQYF.

This clone was seen a handful of times. The chain carries TRBV6-5 and TRBJ1-2; 8 nucleotides agree with TRBD1. Germline V gene sequence: CDR1 MNHEY, CDR2 SVGAGI. The CDR3 is 14 residues long. V dropped 6 bases and J dropped 7; count of bases not matched to a gene: 10. CDR3 DNA: TGTGCCAGCAGAATCAGGGGGCGATTTGGTGGCTACACCTTC. It specifies CASRIRGRFGGYTF.

The rearrangement uses TRBV15 and TRBJ2-3; 11 bases fit TRBD2. Germline V lookup: CDR1 LNHNV, CDR2 YYDKDF (reference sequence). Unmatched junction bases numbered 4, after V lost 5 bases and J lost 6 bases. The CDR3 has 14 residues. The CDR3 region is CATSSLAGVDTQYF. CDR3 in DNA: TGTGCCACCAGCTCACTAGCGGGAGTGGATACGCAGTATTTT.

The V call is TRBV29-1, the J call TRBJ2-1, with TRBD2 identical over 15 bases. Trimming removed 3 bases from V and 5 bases from J; junction bases left unmatched: 20. Germline V gene lookup returns CDR1 SQVTM and CDR2 ANQGSEA. The CDR3 runs 21 residues. CDR3 loop: CSVDGTGVGLAGGPNNNEQFF. In DNA, the CDR3 is TGCAGCGTTGACGGGACAGGGGTGGGACTAGCGGGAGGTCCGAATAACAATGAGCAGTTCTTC.

This clone was found a few times. The chain recombines TRBV30 with TRBJ2-7, with D possibly matching TRBD1 (5 bases). The CDR3 runs to 15 residues. The V gene lost 4 bases and the J gene lost 3 bases, with 19 bases spanning the gap. Germline CDR1 GTSNPN, CDR2 SVGIG (reference sequence). CDR3 amino acids: CAWTEDSREHYEQYF. The CDR3 region has the DNA TGTGCCTGGACCGAAGACAGCCGCGAACACTACGAGCAGTACTTC.

CDR3 region: CASAGRDSNGYTF. Written as DNA, the CDR3 is TGTGCCAGCGCGGGTCGTGACTCGAATGGCTACACCTTC. The genes are TRBV6-6 and TRBJ1-2; D remains ambiguous. Trimming took off 8 bases at V and 6 bases at J, with 16 bases between the two ends. CDR1 is MNHNY and CDR2 is SVGAGI in the germline V gene (reference sequence). The CDR3 sequence is 13 residues long.

In nucleotides, the CDR3 is TGCGCCAGCAGCTTGTTTCTAGCGTCATCCTACAATGAGCAGTTCTTC. It translates to CASSLFLASSYNEQFF. V is TRBV5-1 and J is TRBJ2-1, with D possibly TRBD2 on 6 matching bases. This CDR3 is 16 amino acids long. The V gene's germline CDR1 is SGHRS and CDR2 YFSETQ. V lost 1 base to trimming and J lost 1 base, with 12 bases between them.

This clone was recorded once. The chain is built from TRBV6-5 and TRBJ2-1; 7 bases are a match to TRBD2. Trimming cost V 5 bases and J 2 bases; bases outside gene matches: 6. CDR1 is MNHEY and CDR2 is SVGAGI in the germline V gene. CDR3 size: 15 residues. The CDR3 loop is CASSRGSSPYNEQFF. CDR3 nucleotides: TGTGCCAGCAGTCGCGGGAGTTCCCCCTACAATGAGCAGTTCTTC.